The rows below give T cell receptor beta chains drawn from one sample of a study of identical twins. TCRdb ran MiXCR on the 5' RACE reads and lists one entry per CDR3 protein. Among approximately 700,000 distinct CDR3 sequences, about 20% were seen once, and the ten largest hold around 13%. These data also formed part of another study, on T cells expressing NK-cell markers.

Material for sequencing was PBMCs. These receptors were collected from a woman between 18 and 29 years old in good health. Each CDR3 is given with its conserved first and last residue. Each record gives: J gene, CDR3 length, D gene, clone size, V gene, CDR3 protein, CDR3 DNA. A D gene is named only where the DNA matches it firmly. Size is omitted from some rows. Given values are once, few, many or a class for expanded clones.

TRBJ1-4 | 14 | NA | few | TRBV12-3/TRBV12-4 | CASGGGTNNEKLFF | TGTGCCAGCGGTGGGGGCACCAATAATGAAAAACTGTTTTTT
TRBJ2-7 | 14 | TRBD1 | few | TRBV20-1 | CSARRTGSSYEQYF | TGCAGTGCCCGAAGGACAGGGAGCTCCTACGAGCAGTACTTC
TRBJ2-7 | 15 | TRBD1 | few | TRBV7-2 | CASSLAGQATHEQYF | TGTGCCAGCAGCTTAGCGGGACAGGCCACCCACGAGCAGTACTTC
TRBJ1-5 | 15 | NA | few | TRBV20-1 | CSASRLLVSNQPQHF | TGCAGTGCTAGTAGACTGCTTGTAAGCAATCAGCCCCAGCATTTT
TRBJ1-1 | 14 | NA | many | TRBV6-5 | CASSYGGFNTEAFF | TGTGCCAGCAGTTACGGCGGTTTTAACACTGAAGCTTTCTTT
TRBJ2-7 | 14 | TRBD2 | many | TRBV27 | CASSGLAGVYEQYF | TGTGCCAGCAGCGGACTAGCGGGAGTCTACGAGCAGTACTTC
TRBJ1-2 | 14 | NA | many | TRBV20-1 | CSAGGRIANYGYTF | TGCAGTGCTGGGGGACGGATAGCTAACTATGGCTACACCTTC
TRBJ2-5 | 17 | TRBD1 | once | TRBV7-2 | CASSRHRRTGGLETQYF | TGTGCCAGCAGCCGGCACCGGCGGACAGGGGGATTAGAGACCCAGTACTTC
TRBJ1-6 | 14 | NA | NA | TRBV2 | CASVGQAKNSPLHF | TGTGCCAGCGTAGGTCAAGCAAAAAATTCACCCCTCCACTTT
TRBJ2-3 | 16 | NA | few | TRBV20-1 | CSALTGLAGNTDTQYF | TGCAGTGCTCTGACGGGGCTAGCAGGAAACACAGATACGCAGTATTTT
TRBJ2-3 | 11 | NA | NA | TRBV20-1 | CSARAADTQYF | TGCAGTGCTAGAGCTGCGGATACGCAGTATTTT
TRBJ1-1 | 13 | NA | few | TRBV20-1 | CSARAGLNTEAFF | TGCAGTGCTAGAGCAGGATTGAACACTGAAGCTTTCTTT
TRBJ2-1 | 17 | TRBD2 | NA | TRBV4-3 | CASSQDLALAGVPGQFF | TGCGCCAGCAGCCAAGATCTGGCACTAGCGGGAGTCCCTGGACAGTTCTTC
TRBJ2-1 | 14 | TRBD2 | many | TRBV12-3/TRBV12-4 | CASSFASGNNEQFF | TGTGCCAGCAGTTTTGCTAGCGGCAACAATGAGCAGTTCTTC
TRBJ2-4 | 16 | NA | many | TRBV7-6 | CASSSRTGRGKNIQYF | TGTGCCAGCAGCTCACGGACAGGGAGGGGAAAAAACATTCAGTACTTC
TRBJ2-5 | 15 | NA | few | TRBV12-3/TRBV12-4 | CASSQREIGAETQYF | TGTGCCAGCAGTCAAAGGGAGATAGGGGCAGAGACCCAGTACTTC
TRBJ2-5 | 16 | TRBD2 | NA | TRBV7-3 | CASSTGLAGVQETQYF | TGTGCCAGCAGCACGGGACTAGCGGGGGTGCAAGAGACCCAGTACTTC
TRBJ1-2 | 15 | NA | NA | TRBV19 | CASSMAAQVGYGYTF | TGTGCCAGTAGTATGGCGGCCCAGGTTGGGTATGGCTACACCTTC
TRBJ2-1 | 15 | TRBD2 | few | TRBV20-1 | CSANGLAGLYNEQFF | TGCAGTGCTAATGGGTTAGCGGGCCTCTACAATGAGCAGTTCTTC
TRBJ2-1 | 14 | NA | few | TRBV7-2 | CASINSNSYNEQFF | TGTGCCAGCATCAACTCCAACTCCTACAATGAGCAGTTCTTC
TRBJ2-5 | 14 | NA | many | TRBV12-3/TRBV12-4 | CASSLIQGWETQYF | TGTGCCAGCAGTCTTATACAGGGTTGGGAGACCCAGTACTTC
TRBJ2-1 | 14 | NA | few | TRBV18 | CASSLPSRYNEQFF | TGTGCCAGCTCACTTCCTAGCAGATACAATGAGCAGTTCTTC
TRBJ2-7 | 13 | NA | few | TRBV20-1 | CSAIRQALYEQYF | TGCAGTGCTATCAGGCAGGCTCTCTACGAGCAGTACTTC
TRBJ1-2 | 14 | NA | NA | TRBV12-3/TRBV12-4 | CASSRLGNPNGYTF | TGTGCCAGCAGTCGCCTGGGGAACCCCAATGGCTACACCTTC
TRBJ2-5 | 15 | TRBD2 | NA | TRBV5-1 | CASSFALAGEETQYF | TGCGCCAGCAGCTTTGCGCTAGCGGGCGAAGAGACCCAGTACTTC
TRBJ2-1 | 14 | NA | few | TRBV20-1 | CSAPVLRDVNEQFF | TGCAGTGCTCCGGTCCTCCGGGACGTCAATGAGCAGTTCTTC
TRBJ1-2 | 13 | NA | NA | TRBV20-1 | CSARGSPNYGYTF | TGCAGTGCTAGAGGAAGCCCTAACTATGGCTACACCTTC
TRBJ2-1 | 15 | NA | few | TRBV7-2 | CASSPLRAIRGEQFF | TGTGCCAGCAGCCCCCTCAGGGCTATTAGAGGGGAGCAGTTCTTC
TRBJ1-1 | 13 | TRBD1 | few | TRBV5-1 | CASRFTGDTEAFF | TGCGCCAGCAGATTTACAGGGGACACTGAAGCTTTCTTT
TRBJ1-6 | 14 | NA | few | TRBV4-3 | CASSQGQSLSPLHF | TGCGCCAGCAGCCAAGGACAGTCCCTCTCACCCCTCCACTTT
TRBJ2-7 | 17 | TRBD2 | few | TRBV3-1 | CASSQPGLAGGPYEQYF | TGTGCCAGCAGCCAACCGGGACTAGCGGGAGGTCCCTACGAGCAGTACTTC
TRBJ2-1 | 14 | NA | few | TRBV20-1 | CSARRGNSYNEQFF | TGCAGTGCGAGGAGGGGGAACTCCTACAATGAGCAGTTCTTC
TRBJ2-1 | 14 | TRBD1 | NA | TRBV18 | CASSKQGSYNEQFF | TGTGCCAGCTCAAAACAGGGGTCCTACAATGAGCAGTTCTTC
TRBJ1-6 | 13 | TRBD1 | NA | TRBV12-3/TRBV12-4 | CATRWTGDSPLHF | TGTGCCACCAGATGGACAGGGGATTCACCCCTCCACTTT
TRBJ2-7 | 13 | NA | NA | TRBV6-5 | CASSYSFAYEQYF | TGTGCCAGCAGTTACTCGTTCGCCTACGAGCAGTACTTC
TRBJ2-3 | 14 | NA | many | TRBV7-3 | CASSKDHRKDTQYF | TGTGCCAGCAGCAAGGACCACAGAAAGGATACGCAGTATTTT
TRBJ1-1 | 14 | NA | few | TRBV10-3 | CAISGLQGNTEAFF | TGTGCCATCAGCGGCCTACAGGGGAACACTGAAGCTTTCTTT
TRBJ2-5 | 14 | NA | few | TRBV12-3/TRBV12-4 | CASSRTGLGETQYF | TGTGCCAGCAGCCGTACAGGGCTCGGAGAGACCCAGTACTTC
TRBJ1-1 | 14 | TRBD1 | few | TRBV6-1 | CASSDQGGWTEAFF | TGTGCCAGCAGTGATCAGGGGGGTTGGACTGAAGCTTTCTTT
TRBJ1-2 | 15 | NA | few | TRBV12-3/TRBV12-4 | CASSLWIMDPYGYTF | TGTGCCAGCAGTTTATGGATTATGGACCCCTATGGCTACACCTTC
TRBJ2-7 | 14 | TRBD1 | few | TRBV5-6 | CASSAGQGRHEQYF | TGTGCCAGCAGCGCCGGACAGGGGAGGCACGAGCAGTACTTC
TRBJ2-7 | 17 | TRBD2 | few | TRBV5-4 | CASSLGGLAATTYEQYF | TGTGCCAGCAGCTTGGGCGGACTAGCGGCAACCACCTACGAGCAGTACTTC
TRBJ2-3 | 17 | NA | NA | TRBV10-3 | CAISESGQGRSTDTQYF | TGTGCCATCAGTGAGTCAGGGCAGGGACGCAGCACAGATACGCAGTATTTT
TRBJ2-7 | 13 | TRBD2 | few | TRBV20-1 | CSGVTSGSYEQYF | TGCAGTGGGGTAACTAGCGGGAGTTACGAGCAGTACTTC
TRBJ2-7 | 14 | TRBD2 | NA | TRBV20-1 | CSARPLAGFYEQYF | TGCAGTGCTCGCCCTCTAGCGGGGTTCTACGAGCAGTACTTC
TRBJ1-1 | 10 | NA | few | TRBV20-1 | CSAKTNEAFF | TGCAGTGCTAAAACCAATGAAGCTTTCTTT
TRBJ2-5 | 13 | NA | NA | TRBV18 | CASSPGVRETQYF | TGTGCCAGCTCACCAGGGGTTAGGGAGACCCAGTACTTC
TRBJ2-3 | 15 | NA | few | TRBV12-3/TRBV12-4 | CASSSTGMQTDTQYF | TGTGCCAGCAGTTCAACAGGGATGCAGACAGATACGCAGTATTTT
TRBJ2-3 | 15 | NA | NA | TRBV20-1 | CSAITGTASTDTQYF | TGCAGTGCTATTACCGGGACCGCTAGCACAGATACGCAGTATTTT
TRBJ1-2 | 15 | NA | NA | TRBV12-3/TRBV12-4 | CASSWALTDLYGYTF | TGTGCCAGCAGTTGGGCACTTACGGACCTCTATGGCTACACCTTC
TRBJ1-1 | 15 | NA | NA | TRBV5-1 | CASSPLTEMNTEAFF | TGCGCCAGCAGCCCTCTGACAGAGATGAACACTGAAGCTTTCTTT
TRBJ1-2 | 16 | NA | NA | TRBV6-1 | CASSPHFFRALVGYTF | TGTGCCAGCAGTCCCCATTTCTTTAGGGCCTTGGTTGGCTACACCTTC